This T cell receptor beta chain was found in a study of T cells after yellow fever vaccination. Notes on the study in general: Contamination by abundant bulk-population clonotypes could be present in FACS-sorted repertoires.

This clonotype was counted a few times. TCRdb re-analysed the 5' RACE reads in MiXCR, keeping a single row per CDR3 protein. The sample lists under 55,000 distinct CDR3 sequences, around 6.7% seen once, with 20% to 25% in the top ten. The source material was CD8+ T cells not binding an NS4B(214-222) dextramer, sorted from PBMCs, sampled about 41 days after the first yellow fever vaccination. The sequence derives from a man younger than 30 who received the YFV17D yellow fever vaccine.

Written as DNA, the CDR3 is TGTGCCAGCAGCTTATGGGACGGAGCCTCTGGGGCCAACGTCCTGACTTTC. This translates into CASSLWDGASGANVLTF. The rearrangement joins TRBV7-6 to TRBJ2-6; D tentatively fits TRBD1 or TRBD2 (5 bases each). The V end was cut by 2 bases, the J end by 0 bases, with 11 bases between. CDR3 size: 17 residues. In germline, CDR1 is SGHVS, CDR2 FNYEAQ.